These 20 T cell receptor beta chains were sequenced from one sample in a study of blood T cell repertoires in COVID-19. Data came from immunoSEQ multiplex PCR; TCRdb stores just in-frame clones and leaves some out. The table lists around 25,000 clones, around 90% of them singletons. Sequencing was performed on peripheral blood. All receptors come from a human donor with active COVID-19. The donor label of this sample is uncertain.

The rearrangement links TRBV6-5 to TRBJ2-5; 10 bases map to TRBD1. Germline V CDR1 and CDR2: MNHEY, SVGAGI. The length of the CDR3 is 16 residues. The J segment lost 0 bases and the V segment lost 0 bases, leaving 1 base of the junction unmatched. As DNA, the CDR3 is TGTGCCAGCAGTTACTCCGGACAGGGGGACCAAGAGACCCAGTACTTC. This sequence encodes CASSYSGQGDQETQYF.

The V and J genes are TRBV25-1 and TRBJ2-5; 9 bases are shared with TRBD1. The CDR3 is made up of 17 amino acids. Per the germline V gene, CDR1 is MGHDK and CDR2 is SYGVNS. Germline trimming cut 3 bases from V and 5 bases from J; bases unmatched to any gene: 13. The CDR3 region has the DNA TGTGCCAGCAGTGATGCTGGGAGGACAGGGGTATTGGAGACCCAGTACTTC. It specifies CASSDAGRTGVLETQYF.

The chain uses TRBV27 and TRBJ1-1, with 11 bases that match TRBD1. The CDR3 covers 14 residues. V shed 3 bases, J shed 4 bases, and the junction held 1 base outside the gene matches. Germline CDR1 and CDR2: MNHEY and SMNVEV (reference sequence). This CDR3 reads CASSFGTGGTEAFF. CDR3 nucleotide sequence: TGTGCCAGCAGTTTTGGGACAGGGGGCACTGAAGCTTTCTTT.

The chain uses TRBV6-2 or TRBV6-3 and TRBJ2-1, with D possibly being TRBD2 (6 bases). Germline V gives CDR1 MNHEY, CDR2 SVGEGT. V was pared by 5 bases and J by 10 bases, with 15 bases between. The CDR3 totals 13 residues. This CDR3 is CASSRGTGNEQFF. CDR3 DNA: TGTGCCAGCAGTCGCGGGACCGGGAACGAGCAGTTCTTC.

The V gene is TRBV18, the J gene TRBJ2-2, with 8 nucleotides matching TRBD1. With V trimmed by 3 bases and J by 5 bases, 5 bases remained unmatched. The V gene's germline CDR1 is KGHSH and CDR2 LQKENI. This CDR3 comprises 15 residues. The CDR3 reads CASSPQGARTGELFF. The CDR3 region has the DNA TGTGCCAGCTCACCTCAGGGGGCGCGAACCGGGGAGCTGTTTTTT. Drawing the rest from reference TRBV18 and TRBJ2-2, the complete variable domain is NAGVMQNPRHLVRRRGQEARLRCSPMKGHSHVYWYRQLPEEGLKFMVYLQKENIIDESGMPKERFSAEFPKEGPSILRIQQVVRGDSAAYFCASSPQGARTGELFFGEGSRLTVL.

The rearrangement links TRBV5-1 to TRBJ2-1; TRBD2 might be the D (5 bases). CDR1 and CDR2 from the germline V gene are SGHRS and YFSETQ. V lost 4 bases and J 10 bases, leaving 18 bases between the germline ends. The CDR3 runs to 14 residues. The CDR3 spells CASSARVEASEQFF. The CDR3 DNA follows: TGCGCCAGCAGCGCCCGGGTGGAGGCGTCCGAGCAGTTCTTC.

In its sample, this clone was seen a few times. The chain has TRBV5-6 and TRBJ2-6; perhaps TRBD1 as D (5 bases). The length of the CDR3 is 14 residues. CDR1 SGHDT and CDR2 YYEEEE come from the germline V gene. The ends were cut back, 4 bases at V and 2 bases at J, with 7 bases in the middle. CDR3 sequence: CASSRRAGANVLTF. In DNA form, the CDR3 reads TGTGCCAGCAGCCGCAGGGCTGGGGCCAACGTCCTGACTTTC.

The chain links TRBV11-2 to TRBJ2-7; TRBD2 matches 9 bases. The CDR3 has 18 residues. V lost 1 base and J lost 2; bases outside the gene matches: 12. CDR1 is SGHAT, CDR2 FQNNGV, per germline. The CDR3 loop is CASSLVGTSSTGAYEQYF. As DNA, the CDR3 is TGTGCCAGCAGCTTAGTCGGGACTAGCTCAACCGGGGCCTACGAGCAGTACTTC. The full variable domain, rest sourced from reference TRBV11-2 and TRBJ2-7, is EAGVAQSPRYKIIEKRQSVAFWCNPISGHATLYWYQQILGQGPKLLIQFQNNGVVDDSQLPKDRFSAERLKGVDSTLKIQPAKLEDSAVYLCASSLVGTSSTGAYEQYFGPGTRLTVT.

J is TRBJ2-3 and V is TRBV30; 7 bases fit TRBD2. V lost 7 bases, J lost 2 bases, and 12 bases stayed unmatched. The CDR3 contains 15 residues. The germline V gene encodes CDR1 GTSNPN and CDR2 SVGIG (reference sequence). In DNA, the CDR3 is TGTGCCTCAAGGGGAGGGATGGGTTTCACAGATACGCAGTATTTT. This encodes CASRGGMGFTDTQYF. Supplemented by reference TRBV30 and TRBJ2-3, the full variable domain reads SQTIHQWPATLVQPVGSPLSLECTVEGTSNPNLYWYRQAAGRGLQLLFYSVGIGQISSEVPQNLSASRPQDRQFILSSKKLLLSDSGFYLCASRGGMGFTDTQYFGPGTRLTVL.

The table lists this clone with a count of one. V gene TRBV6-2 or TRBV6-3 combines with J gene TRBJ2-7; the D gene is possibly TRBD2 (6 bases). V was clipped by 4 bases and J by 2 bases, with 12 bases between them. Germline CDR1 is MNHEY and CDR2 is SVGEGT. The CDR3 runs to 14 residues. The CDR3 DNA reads TGTGCCAGCAGTTGGGGGACTGGCCCCTACGAGCAGTACTTC. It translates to CASSWGTGPYEQYF.

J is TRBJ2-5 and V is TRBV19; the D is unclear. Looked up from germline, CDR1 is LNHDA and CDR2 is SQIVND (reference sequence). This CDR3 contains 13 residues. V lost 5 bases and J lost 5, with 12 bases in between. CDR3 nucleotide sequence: TGTGCCAGTAGTGGCCTAGAAATGGAGACCCAGTACTTC. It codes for CASSGLEMETQYF.

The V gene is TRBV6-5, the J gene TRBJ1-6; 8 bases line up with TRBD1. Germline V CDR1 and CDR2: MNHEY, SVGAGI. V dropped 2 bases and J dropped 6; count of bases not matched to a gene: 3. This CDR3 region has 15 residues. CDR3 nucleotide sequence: TGTGCCAGCAGTTACCGGGACAGGAGTAATTCACCCCTCCACTTT. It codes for CASSYRDRSNSPLHF.

The CDR3 DNA reads as TGTGCCAGCAGCTTAGGCGTACAAGAGACCCAGTACTTC. It encodes CASSLGVQETQYF. This chain joins TRBV11-2 and TRBJ2-5; D unclear. Germline V gene data show CDR1 as SGHAT and CDR2 as FQNNGV. The CDR3 has 13 residues. The V and J ends lost 1 base and 2 bases respectively, with 5 bases between them.

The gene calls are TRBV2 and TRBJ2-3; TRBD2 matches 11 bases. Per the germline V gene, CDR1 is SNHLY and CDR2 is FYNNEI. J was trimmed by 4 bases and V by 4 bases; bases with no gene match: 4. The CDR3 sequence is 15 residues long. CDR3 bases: TGTGCCAGCAGTGCTAGCGGGAGGTCGGCAGATACGCAGTATTTT. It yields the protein CASSASGRSADTQYF.

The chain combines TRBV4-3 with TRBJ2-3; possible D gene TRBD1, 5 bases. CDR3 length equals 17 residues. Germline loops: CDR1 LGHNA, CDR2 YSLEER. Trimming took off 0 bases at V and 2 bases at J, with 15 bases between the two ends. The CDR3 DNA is TGCGCCAGCAGCCAAGATTTCGGACACCATTACACAGATACGCAGTATTTT. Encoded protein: CASSQDFGHHYTDTQYF.

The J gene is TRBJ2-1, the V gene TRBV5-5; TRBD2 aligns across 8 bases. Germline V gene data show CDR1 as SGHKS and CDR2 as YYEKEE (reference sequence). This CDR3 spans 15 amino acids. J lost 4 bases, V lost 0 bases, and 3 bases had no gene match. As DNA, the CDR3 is TGTGCCAGCAGCTTGGCGGGAGGGGGTTACAATGAGCAGTTCTTC. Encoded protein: CASSLAGGGYNEQFF.

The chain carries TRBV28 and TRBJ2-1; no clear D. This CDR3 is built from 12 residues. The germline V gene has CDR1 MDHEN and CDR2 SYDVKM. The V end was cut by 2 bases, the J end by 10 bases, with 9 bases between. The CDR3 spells CASSLEYTEQFF. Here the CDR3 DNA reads TGTGCCAGCAGTTTAGAGTATACGGAGCAGTTCTTC.

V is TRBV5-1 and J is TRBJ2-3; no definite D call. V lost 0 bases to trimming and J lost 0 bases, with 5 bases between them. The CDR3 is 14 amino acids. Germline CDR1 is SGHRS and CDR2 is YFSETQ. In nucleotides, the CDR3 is TGCGCCAGCAGCTTGGAACAGAGCACAGATACGCAGTATTTT. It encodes CASSLEQSTDTQYF.

Written as DNA, the CDR3 is TGTGCCAGCAGCGTAGGGGCAGGGAACACAGATACGCAGTATTTT. Protein product: CASSVGAGNTDTQYF. The V call is TRBV9, the J call TRBJ2-3, with a possible D match to TRBD1 (5 bases). Per the germline V gene, CDR1 is SGDLS and CDR2 is YYNGEE. V gave up 0 bases and J gave up 2 bases, with 10 bases separating them. This CDR3 is 15 amino acids long.

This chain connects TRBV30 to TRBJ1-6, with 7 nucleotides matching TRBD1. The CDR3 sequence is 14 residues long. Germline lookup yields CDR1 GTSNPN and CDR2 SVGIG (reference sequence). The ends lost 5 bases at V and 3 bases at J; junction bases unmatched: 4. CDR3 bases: TGTGCCTGGGGACAGGAAAACTATAATTCACCCCTCCACTTT. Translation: CAWGQENYNSPLHF.